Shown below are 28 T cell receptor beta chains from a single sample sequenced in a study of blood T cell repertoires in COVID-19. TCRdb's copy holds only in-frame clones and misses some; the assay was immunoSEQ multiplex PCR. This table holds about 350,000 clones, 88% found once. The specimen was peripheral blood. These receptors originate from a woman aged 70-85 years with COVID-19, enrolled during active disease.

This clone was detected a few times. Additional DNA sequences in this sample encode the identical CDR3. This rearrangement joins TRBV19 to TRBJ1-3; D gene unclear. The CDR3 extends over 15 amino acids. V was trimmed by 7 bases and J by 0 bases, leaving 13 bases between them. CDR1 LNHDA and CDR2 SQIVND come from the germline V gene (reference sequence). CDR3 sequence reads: CASKRQPFSGNTIYF. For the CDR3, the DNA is TGTGCCAGTAAGCGTCAGCCGTTCTCTGGAAACACCATATATTTT. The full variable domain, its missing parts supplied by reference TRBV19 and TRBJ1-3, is DGGITQSPKYLFRKEGQNVTLSCEQNLNHDAMYWYRQDPGQGLRLIYYSQIVNDFQKGDIAEGYSVSREKKESFPLTVTSAQKNPTAFYLCASKRQPFSGNTIYFGEGSWLTVV.

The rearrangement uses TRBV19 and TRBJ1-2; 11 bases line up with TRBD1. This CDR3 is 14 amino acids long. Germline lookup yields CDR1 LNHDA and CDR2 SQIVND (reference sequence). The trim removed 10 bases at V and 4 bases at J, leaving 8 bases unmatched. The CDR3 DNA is TGTGCCACCATGGACAGGGGGCTTGTCTATGGCTACACCTTC. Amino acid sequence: CATMDRGLVYGYTF.

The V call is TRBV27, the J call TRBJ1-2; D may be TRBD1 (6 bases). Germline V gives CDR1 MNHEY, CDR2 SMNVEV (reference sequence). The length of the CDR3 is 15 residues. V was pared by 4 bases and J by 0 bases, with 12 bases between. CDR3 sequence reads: CASSSRTASNYGYTF. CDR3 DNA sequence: TGTGCCAGCAGTTCTCGGACAGCCTCTAACTATGGCTACACCTTC.

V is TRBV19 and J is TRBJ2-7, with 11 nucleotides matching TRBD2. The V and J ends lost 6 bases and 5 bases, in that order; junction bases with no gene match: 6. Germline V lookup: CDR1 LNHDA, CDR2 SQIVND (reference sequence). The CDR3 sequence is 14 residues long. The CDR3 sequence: CASRFSGGAHEQYF. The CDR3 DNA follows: TGTGCCAGTAGGTTTAGCGGGGGGGCCCACGAGCAGTACTTC.

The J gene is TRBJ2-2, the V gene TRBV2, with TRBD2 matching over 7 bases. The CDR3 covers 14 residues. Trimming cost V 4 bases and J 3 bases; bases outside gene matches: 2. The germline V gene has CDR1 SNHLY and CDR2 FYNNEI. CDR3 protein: CASSVRGDTGELFF. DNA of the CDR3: TGTGCCAGCAGTGTACGGGGGGACACCGGGGAGCTGTTTTTT.

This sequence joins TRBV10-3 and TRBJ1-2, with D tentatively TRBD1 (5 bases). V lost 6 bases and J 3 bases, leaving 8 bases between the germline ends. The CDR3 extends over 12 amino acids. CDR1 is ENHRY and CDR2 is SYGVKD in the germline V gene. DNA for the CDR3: TGTGCCATCAGCCCGGGGGACTATGGCTACACCTTC. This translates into CAISPGDYGYTF.

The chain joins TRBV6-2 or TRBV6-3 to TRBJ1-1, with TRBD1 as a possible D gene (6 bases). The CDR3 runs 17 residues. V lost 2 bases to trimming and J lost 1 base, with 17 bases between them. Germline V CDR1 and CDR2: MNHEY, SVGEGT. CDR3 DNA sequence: TGTGCCAGCAGTTACAATAGACAGGCTTCTTGGAACACTGAAGCTTTCTTT. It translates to CASSYNRQASWNTEAFF.

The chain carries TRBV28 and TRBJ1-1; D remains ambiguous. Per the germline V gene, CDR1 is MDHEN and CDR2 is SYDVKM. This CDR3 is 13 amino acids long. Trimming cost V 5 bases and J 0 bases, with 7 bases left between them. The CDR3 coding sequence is TGTGCCAGCAGTCTCAGATTGAACACTGAAGCTTTCTTT. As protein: CASSLRLNTEAFF. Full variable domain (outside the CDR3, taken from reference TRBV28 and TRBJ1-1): DVKVTQSSRYLVKRTGEKVFLECVQDMDHENMFWYRQDPGLGLRLIYFSYDVKMKEKGDIPEGYSVSREKKERFSLILESASTNQTSMYLCASSLRLNTEAFFGQGTRLTVV.

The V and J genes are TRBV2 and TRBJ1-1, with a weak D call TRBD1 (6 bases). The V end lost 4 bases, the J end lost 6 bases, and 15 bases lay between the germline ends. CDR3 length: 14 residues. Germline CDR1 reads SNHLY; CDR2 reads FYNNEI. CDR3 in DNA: TGTGCCAGCAGTGTGGACAGTGGGGGTGCTGAAGCTTTCTTT. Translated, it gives CASSVDSGGAEAFF.

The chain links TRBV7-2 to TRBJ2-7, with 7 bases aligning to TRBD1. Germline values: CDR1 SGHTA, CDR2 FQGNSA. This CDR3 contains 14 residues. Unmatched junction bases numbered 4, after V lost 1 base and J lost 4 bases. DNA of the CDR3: TGTGCCAGCAGCTTAGGTGAGGGGGCATACGAGCAGTACTTC. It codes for CASSLGEGAYEQYF.

The CDR3 DNA sequence: TGTGCCAGCAACCCGACAGGGGACCTGAACACTGAAGCTTTCTTT. Translated, it gives CASNPTGDLNTEAFF. The chain uses TRBV28 and TRBJ1-1; 8 nucleotides line up with TRBD1. CDR3 size: 15 residues. V dropped 7 bases and J dropped 0; count of bases not matched to a gene: 7. The germline CDR1 and CDR2 sequences are MDHEN and SYDVKM.

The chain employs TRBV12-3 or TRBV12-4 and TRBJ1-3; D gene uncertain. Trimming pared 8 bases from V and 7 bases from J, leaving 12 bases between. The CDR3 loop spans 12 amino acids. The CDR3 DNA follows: TGTGCCAGCCCCTCGAGCGCGAACACCATATATTTT. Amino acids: CASPSSANTIYF.

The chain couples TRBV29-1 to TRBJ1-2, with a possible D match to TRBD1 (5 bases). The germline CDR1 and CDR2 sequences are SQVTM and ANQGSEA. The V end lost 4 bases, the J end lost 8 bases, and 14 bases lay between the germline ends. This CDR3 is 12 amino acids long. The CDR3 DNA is TGCAGCGTTGCGGGGGTTCCTTACGGCTACACCTTC. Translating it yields CSVAGVPYGYTF.

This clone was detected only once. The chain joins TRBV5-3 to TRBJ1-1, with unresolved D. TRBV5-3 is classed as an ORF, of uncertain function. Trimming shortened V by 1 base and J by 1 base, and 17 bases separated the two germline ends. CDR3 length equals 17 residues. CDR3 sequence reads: CARSLRRALMENTEAFF. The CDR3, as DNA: TGTGCCAGAAGCTTGAGGAGGGCCCTAATGGAGAACACTGAAGCTTTCTTT.

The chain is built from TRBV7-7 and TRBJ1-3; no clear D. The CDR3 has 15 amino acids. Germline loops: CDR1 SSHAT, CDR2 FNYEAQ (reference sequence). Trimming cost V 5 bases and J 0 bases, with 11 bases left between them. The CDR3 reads CASSPSGISGNTIYF. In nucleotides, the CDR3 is TGTGCCAGCAGCCCAAGCGGGATCTCTGGAAACACCATATATTTT. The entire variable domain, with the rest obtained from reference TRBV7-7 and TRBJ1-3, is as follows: GAGVSQSPRYKVTKRGQDVTLRCDPISSHATLYWYQQALGQGPEFLTYFNYEAQPDKSGLPSDRFSAERPEGSISTLTIQRTEQRDSAMYRCASSPSGISGNTIYFGEGSWLTVV.

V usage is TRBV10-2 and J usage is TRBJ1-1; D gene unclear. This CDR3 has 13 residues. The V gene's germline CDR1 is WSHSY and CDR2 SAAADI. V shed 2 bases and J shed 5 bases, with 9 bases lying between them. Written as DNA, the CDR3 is TGCGCCAGCAGTGAGACGGGGAGAACTGAAGCTTTCTTT. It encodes CASSETGRTEAFF.

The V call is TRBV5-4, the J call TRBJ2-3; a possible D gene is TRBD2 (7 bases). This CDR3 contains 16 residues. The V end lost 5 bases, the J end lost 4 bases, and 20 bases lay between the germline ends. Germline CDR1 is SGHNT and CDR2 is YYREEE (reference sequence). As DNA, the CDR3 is TGTGCCAGCAGTACTACCCGGGGGGCCTCGGCAGATACGCAGTATTTT. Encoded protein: CASSTTRGASADTQYF.

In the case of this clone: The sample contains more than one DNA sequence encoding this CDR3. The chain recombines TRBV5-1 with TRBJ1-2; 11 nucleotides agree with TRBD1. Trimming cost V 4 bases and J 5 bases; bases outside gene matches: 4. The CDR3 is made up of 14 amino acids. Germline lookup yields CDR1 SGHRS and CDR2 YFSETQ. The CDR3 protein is CASSPGTGGYGYTF. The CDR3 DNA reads TGCGCCAGCAGCCCAGGGACAGGGGGTTATGGCTACACCTTC.

The CDR3, as DNA: TGCAGTGCTAGTTTGCGGGGGGCCCATCAGGGGGAGCTGTTTTTT. It is translated as CSASLRGAHQGELFF. V is TRBV20-1 and J is TRBJ2-2; 8 nucleotides agree with TRBD2. CDR3 size: 15 residues. The J segment lost 8 bases and the V segment lost 3 bases, leaving 11 bases of the junction unmatched. The germline gives CDR1 DFQATT, CDR2 SNEGSKA (reference sequence).

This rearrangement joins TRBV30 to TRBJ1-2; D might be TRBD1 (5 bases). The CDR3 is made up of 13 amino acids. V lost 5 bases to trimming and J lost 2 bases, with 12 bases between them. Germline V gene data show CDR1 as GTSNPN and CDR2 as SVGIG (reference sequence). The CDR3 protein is CAWDSQVNYGYTF. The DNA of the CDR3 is TGTGCCTGGGACTCACAGGTGAACTATGGCTACACCTTC.

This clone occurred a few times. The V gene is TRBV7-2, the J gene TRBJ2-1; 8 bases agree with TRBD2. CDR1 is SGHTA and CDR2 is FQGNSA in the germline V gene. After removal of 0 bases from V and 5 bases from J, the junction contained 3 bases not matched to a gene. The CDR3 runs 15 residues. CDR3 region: CASSLAAGGNNEQFF. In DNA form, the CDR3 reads TGTGCCAGCAGCTTAGCGGCGGGGGGCAACAATGAGCAGTTCTTC. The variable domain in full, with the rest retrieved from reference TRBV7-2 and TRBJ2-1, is GAGVSQSPSNKVTEKGKDVELRCDPISGHTALYWYRQSLGQGLEFLIYFQGNSAPDKSGLPSDRFSAERTGGSVSTLTIQRTQQEDSAVYLCASSLAAGGNNEQFFGPGTRLTVL.

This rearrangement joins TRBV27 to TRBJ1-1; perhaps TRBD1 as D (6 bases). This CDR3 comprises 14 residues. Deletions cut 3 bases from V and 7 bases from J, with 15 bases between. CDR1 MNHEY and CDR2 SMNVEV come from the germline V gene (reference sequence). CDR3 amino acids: CASSLYRESGEAFF. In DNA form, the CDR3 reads TGTGCCAGCAGTTTGTACAGGGAGTCGGGTGAAGCTTTCTTT.

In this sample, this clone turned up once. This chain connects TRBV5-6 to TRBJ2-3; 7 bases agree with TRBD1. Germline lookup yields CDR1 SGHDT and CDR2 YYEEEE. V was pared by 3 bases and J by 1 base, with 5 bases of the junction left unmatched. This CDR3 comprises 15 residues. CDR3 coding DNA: TGTGCCAGCAGCTCCAATACAGGGGGCACAGATACGCAGTATTTT. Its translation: CASSSNTGGTDTQYF.

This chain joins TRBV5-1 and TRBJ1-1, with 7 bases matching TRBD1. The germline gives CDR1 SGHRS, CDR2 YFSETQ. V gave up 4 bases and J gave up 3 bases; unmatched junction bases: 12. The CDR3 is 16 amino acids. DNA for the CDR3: TGCGCCAGCAGCCCACTGGGGACAGACCGGCACACTGAAGCTTTCTTT. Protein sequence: CASSPLGTDRHTEAFF.

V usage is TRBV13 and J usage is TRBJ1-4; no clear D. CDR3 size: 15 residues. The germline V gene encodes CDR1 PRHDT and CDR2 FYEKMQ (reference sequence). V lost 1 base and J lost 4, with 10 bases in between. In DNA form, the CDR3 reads TGTGCCAGCAGCTTAGCTGACGCTAGTAATGAAAAACTGTTTTTT. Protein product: CASSLADASNEKLFF.

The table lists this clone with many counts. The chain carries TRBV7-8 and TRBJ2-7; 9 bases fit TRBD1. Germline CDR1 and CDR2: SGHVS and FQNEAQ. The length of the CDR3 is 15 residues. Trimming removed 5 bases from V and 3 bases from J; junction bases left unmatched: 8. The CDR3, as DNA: TGTGCCAGCAGCCCCGAGGACAGGGGCGGCTACGAGCAGTACTTC. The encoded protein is CASSPEDRGGYEQYF.

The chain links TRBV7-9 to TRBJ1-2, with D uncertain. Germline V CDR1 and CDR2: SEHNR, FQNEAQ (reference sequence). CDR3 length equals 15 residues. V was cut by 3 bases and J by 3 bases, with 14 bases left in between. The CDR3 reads CASSFGGLTYYGYTF. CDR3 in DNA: TGTGCCAGCAGCTTTGGAGGTTTGACATACTATGGCTACACCTTC.

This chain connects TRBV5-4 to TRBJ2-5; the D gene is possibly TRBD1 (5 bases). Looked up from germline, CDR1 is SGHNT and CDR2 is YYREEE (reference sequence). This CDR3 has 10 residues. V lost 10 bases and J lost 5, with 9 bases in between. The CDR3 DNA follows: TGTGCCGCAGGGTGGGAGACCCAGTACTTC. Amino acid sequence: CAAGWETQYF. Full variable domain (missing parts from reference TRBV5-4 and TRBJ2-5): ETGVTQSPTHLIKTRGQQVTLRCSSQSGHNTVSWYQQALGQGPQFIFQYYREEENGRGNFPPRFSGLQFPNYSSELNVNALELDDSALYLCAAGWETQYFGPGTRLLVL.